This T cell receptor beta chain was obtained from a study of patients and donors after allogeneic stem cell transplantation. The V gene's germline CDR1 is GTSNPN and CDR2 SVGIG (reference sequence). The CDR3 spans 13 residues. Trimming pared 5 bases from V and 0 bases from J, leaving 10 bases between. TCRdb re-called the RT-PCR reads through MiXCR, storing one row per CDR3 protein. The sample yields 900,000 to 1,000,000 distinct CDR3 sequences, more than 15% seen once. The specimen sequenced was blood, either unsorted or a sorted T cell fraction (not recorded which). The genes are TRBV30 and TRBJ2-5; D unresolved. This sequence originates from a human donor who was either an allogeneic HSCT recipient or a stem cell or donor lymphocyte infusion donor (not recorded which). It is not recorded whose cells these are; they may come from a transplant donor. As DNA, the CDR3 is TGTGCCTGGGGCCTCGAGTACCAAGAGACCCAGTACTTC. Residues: CAWGLEYQETQYF. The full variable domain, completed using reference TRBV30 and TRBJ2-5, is SQTIHQWPATLVQPVGSPLSLECTVEGTSNPNLYWYRQAAGRGLQLLFYSVGIGQISSEVPQNLSASRPQDRQFILSSKKLLLSDSGFYLCAWGLEYQETQYFGPGTRLLVL.